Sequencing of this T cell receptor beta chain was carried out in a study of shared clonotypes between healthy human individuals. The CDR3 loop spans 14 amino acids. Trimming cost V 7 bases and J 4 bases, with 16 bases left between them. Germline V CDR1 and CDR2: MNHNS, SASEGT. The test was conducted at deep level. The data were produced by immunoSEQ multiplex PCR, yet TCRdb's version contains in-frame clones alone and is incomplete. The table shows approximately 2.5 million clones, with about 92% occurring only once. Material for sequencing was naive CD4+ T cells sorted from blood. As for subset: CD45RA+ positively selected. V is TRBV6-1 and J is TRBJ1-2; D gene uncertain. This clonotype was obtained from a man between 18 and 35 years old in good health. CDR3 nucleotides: TGTGCCAGCAAGTCGGGCAGTCAGAGCTATGGCTACACCTTC. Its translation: CASKSGSQSYGYTF.